The 19 T cell receptor beta chains below all came from one sample that was sequenced in a study of tumor and adjacent non-tumor tissue in lung cancer. Three rounds of nested PCR, following a modified ARM-PCR protocol, produced the TCRbeta library. Each CDR3 protein gets one entry after TCRdb re-called the multiplex PCR reads with MiXCR. The data show under 250,000 distinct CDR3 sequences, 70% to 75% seen once. RNA was extracted from bulk tissue without any cell sorting. The specimen was lung tumor tissue. The source is a man in his sixties with non-small cell lung cancer.

In its sample, this clonotype was seen many times. The V call is TRBV6-1, the J call TRBJ1-1; D remains ambiguous. Germline-derived CDR1 and CDR2 are MNHNS and SASEGT. Trimming stripped 0 bases from V and 7 bases from J, with 12 bases between. This CDR3 region has 14 residues. The CDR3 DNA follows: TGTGCCAGCAGTGAAGCGTGGACTTCGAATGAAGCTTTCTTT. Translating gives CASSEAWTSNEAFF.

A word on this clonotype: One end of the junction does not line up with germline, which may come from a read error. V is TRBV5-1 and J is TRBJ1-2; TRBD1 matches 7 bases. CDR1 and CDR2 from the germline V gene are SGHRS and YFSETQ. The CDR3 covers 15 residues. The CDR3 DNA reads as TGCGCCAGCAGCCCGGGACAGAGCCAGGGCTATGGATACACCTTC. This gives the protein CASSPGQSQGYGYTF.

As for this clonotype: An end of the junction does not agree with germline; a read error may underlie this. V is TRBV11-2 and J is TRBJ2-3; D may be TRBD1 or TRBD2 (5 bases each). Germline V gene data show CDR1 as SGHAT and CDR2 as FQNNGV. This CDR3 spans 15 amino acids. This CDR3 is CASSTERLNTGTQCF. The CDR3 coding sequence is TGTGCCAGCAGCACAGAGCGGCTTAACACAGGTACGCAGTGTTTT.

For this clonotype: An end of the junction does not agree with germline; a read error may underlie this. This sequence joins TRBV20-1 and TRBJ2-1; D assignment may be TRBD1 or TRBD2 (8 bases each). The CDR3 spans 18 residues. The germline V gene encodes CDR1 DFQATT and CDR2 SNEGSKA (reference sequence). The CDR3 nucleotides are TGCAGTGCTCGAAGCCCCGGGGGGGGACAGGACTTCTACAATGATCAGTTCTTC. Translation: CSARSPGGGQDFYNDQFF.

Concerning this clonotype itself: One base away lies a much larger clone, so this may be a sequencing read error. CDR3 loop: CASPFGSTGELFF. In DNA, the CDR3 is TGTGCCAGCCCCTTTGGGTCCACCGGGGAGCTGTTTTTT. The gene calls are TRBV6-2 or TRBV6-3 and TRBJ2-2, with no clear D. V lost 8 bases, J lost 4 bases, and 11 bases lay in between. The germline V gene has CDR1 MNHEY and CDR2 SVGEGT. There are 13 residues in the CDR3.

CDR3 sequence: CASSMTSGRAPNEQFF. The CDR3 DNA reads as TGTGCCAGCAGTATGACTAGCGGGAGGGCCCCCAATGAGCAGTTCTTC. The rearrangement links TRBV12-3 or TRBV12-4 to TRBJ2-1, with TRBD2 matching over 14 bases. The CDR3 contains 16 residues. The V and J ends lost 5 bases and 6 bases, in that order; junction bases with no gene match: 6.

The chain is built from TRBV10-2 and TRBJ2-3; D call uncertain. Trimming pared 4 bases from V and 5 bases from J, leaving 7 bases between. Germline loops: CDR1 WSHSY, CDR2 SAAADI. The CDR3 is 12 residues long. The CDR3, as DNA: TGCGCCAGCAGTGCGAAGAGAGATACGCAGTATTTT. This gives the protein CASSAKRDTQYF.

This clonotype was found once. A junction boundary mismatches the germline segment, possibly from a read error. This chain joins TRBV6-5 and TRBJ1-5, with TRBD1 as a possible D gene (6 bases). This CDR3 spans 15 amino acids. The germline gives CDR1 MNHEY, CDR2 SVGAGI. The CDR3 bases are TGTGCCAGCAGTAATACAGGGATGGGCAATCAGCCCCAACATTTT. Translating gives CASSNTGMGNQPQHF.

This clonotype has a count of ten or more. The chain joins TRBV29-1 to TRBJ1-1; D call uncertain. This CDR3 region has 10 residues. V dropped 7 bases and J dropped 1 base, with 4 bases sitting between them. Germline V CDR1 and CDR2: SQVTM, ANQGSEA. The CDR3 here is CSAGNTEAFF. CDR3 nucleotide sequence: TGCAGCGCGGGGAACACTGAAGCTTTCTTT.

Turning to this clonotype: Its ends do not fully match the called genes, so a read error is possible. CDR3 DNA sequence: TGTGTCAACAGAAATACAGGCCGGACGAATGAAGAACTGTTTTTT. This sequence encodes CVNRNTGRTNEELFF. The V and J genes are TRBV6-2 or TRBV6-3 and TRBJ1-4, with D perhaps matching TRBD1 (5 bases). The CDR3 is 15 amino acids. Germline-derived CDR1 and CDR2 are MNHEY and SVGEGT.

With respect to this clonotype: A read error may explain this, as a much larger clone is one base away. The CDR3 spells CNAAPGQGTYEQYF. As DNA, the CDR3 is TGCAATGCCGCCCCGGGACAGGGAACCTACGAGCAGTACTTC. The chain is built from TRBV20-1 and TRBJ2-7; 9 bases match TRBD1. The germline CDR1 and CDR2 sequences are DFQATT and SNEGSKA (reference sequence). This CDR3 comprises 14 residues.

The chain has TRBV11-3 and TRBJ2-1; D tentatively fits TRBD1 or TRBD2 (6 bases each). The CDR3 totals 14 residues. CDR1 SGHNT and CDR2 YENEEA come from the germline V gene. Trimming took off 6 bases at V and 6 bases at J, with 15 bases between the two ends. The DNA for the CDR3 is TGTGCCAGCAGTTTGGCGGGACACGGCAATGAGCAGTTCTTC. Translating it yields CASSLAGHGNEQFF.

In regard to this clonotype: The CDR3 end shows no conserved phenylalanine or tryptophan, and so a read error is likely. The chain is built from TRBV4-2 and TRBJ2-7; D gene uncertain. CDR3 length equals 14 residues. In germline, CDR1 is LGHNA, CDR2 YNFKEQ. V shed 0 bases and J shed 7 bases, with 13 bases lying between them. CDR3 in amino acids: CASSQDTTALEQYL. The CDR3 coding sequence is TGTGCCAGCAGCCAAGATACGACTGCCCTGGAGCAGTACCTC.

Many counts were recorded for this clonotype. The CDR3 region has the DNA TGCAGTGCCCCTCAGCGACAGGGGAGGTACGAGCAGTACTTC. Protein: CSAPQRQGRYEQYF. This chain joins TRBV20-1 and TRBJ2-7, with 8 bases matching TRBD1. Germline V gives CDR1 DFQATT, CDR2 SNEGSKA (reference sequence). The V and J ends lost 6 bases and 4 bases, in that order; junction bases with no gene match: 11. This CDR3 is 14 amino acids long.

As regards this clonotype: A much more abundant neighbour one base away suggests this may be a read error. This chain connects TRBV20-1 to TRBJ1-1; D not certain. The germline CDR1 and CDR2 sequences are DFQATT and SNEGSKA (reference sequence). This CDR3 contains 16 residues. For the CDR3, the DNA is TGCAGTGCTACCGCACCGGGCACGTCTCTGGGCACTGAAGTTTTCTTT. Protein sequence: CSATAPGTSLGTEVFF.

In the case of this clonotype: Germline is not matched at one junction end, which may reflect a read error. This chain connects TRBV4-3 to TRBJ2-1; TRBD2 matches 12 bases. There are 17 residues in the CDR3. The germline V gene encodes CDR1 LGHNA and CDR2 YSLEER. The CDR3 coding sequence is TGCGCCAGCAGCCAAGCCGGGACTAGCGGGCACTACAGTGAGCAGTTCTTC. Translated, it gives CASSQAGTSGHYSEQFF.

With regard to this clonotype: The junction differs from germline at one of its ends, possibly a read error. The chain links TRBV11-1 to TRBJ1-1; 7 positions agree with TRBD1. There are 14 residues in the CDR3. In germline, CDR1 is SGHAT, CDR2 FQDESV (reference sequence). The CDR3 loop reads CTRSSRTGNTEAFF. CDR3 DNA: TGTACCAGGAGCTCACGGACAGGGAACACTGAAGCTTTCTTT. The variable domain in full, with the rest retrieved from reference TRBV11-1 and TRBJ1-1, is EAEVAQSPRYKITEKSQAVAFWCDPISGHATLYWYRQILGQGPELLVQFQDESVVDDSQLPKDRFSAERLKGVDSTLKIQPAELGDSAMYLCTRSSRTGNTEAFFGQGTRLTVV.

Note on this clonotype: This may stem from a read error, because a much larger clone lies one nucleotide away. The chain is built from TRBV29-1 and TRBJ1-1; no definite D call. Germline CDR1 SQVTM, CDR2 ANQGSEA. There are 13 residues in the CDR3. In nucleotides, the CDR3 is TGCAGCATTGATAATGCCGTTAACACTGAAGCTTTCTTT. It translates to CSIDNAVNTEAFF.

The V call is TRBV20-1, the J call TRBJ1-1; D uncertain. The V end lost 0 bases, the J end lost 7 bases, and 6 bases lay between the germline ends. The length of the CDR3 is 11 residues. The V gene's germline CDR1 is DFQATT and CDR2 SNEGSKA (reference sequence). The CDR3, as DNA: TGCAGTGCTAGAGAACACTTTGAAGCTTTCTTT. Its protein is CSAREHFEAFF.